These T cell receptor beta chains were read from a single sample in a study of post-analysis software for immune sequencing data. MiXCR, run by TCRdb on the PCR reads, gives a single entry per CDR3 protein. The table lists a few hundred thousand distinct CDR3 sequences, 36% of them singletons. The sequenced sample was blood. The receptors were gathered from a girl between 5 and 17 years old with multiple sclerosis. Both conserved end residues are part of each CDR3. The order of the fields is clone size, D gene, V gene, J gene, CDR3 protein, CDR3 DNA. D genes are given only for firm matches. The listing skips clone size in some rows; elsewhere it reads once, few, many or a size class.

clone size: many
D gene: TRBD2
V gene: TRBV6-5
J gene: TRBJ2-1
CDR3 protein: CASSPGTSGGYNEQFF
CDR3 DNA: TGTGCCAGCAGTCCCGGGACTAGCGGGGGATACAATGAGCAGTTCTTC

clone size: many
D gene: -
V gene: TRBV20-1
J gene: TRBJ2-1
CDR3 protein: CSARDRSARRTYNEQFF
CDR3 DNA: TGCAGTGCTAGAGATCGAAGCGCTAGACGAACCTACAATGAGCAGTTCTTC

clone size: -
D gene: -
V gene: TRBV16
J gene: TRBJ1-1
CDR3 protein: CASSRDSGSPEAFF
CDR3 DNA: TGTGCCAGCAGCCGGGATTCAGGAAGCCCTGAAGCTTTCTTT

clone size: many
D gene: -
V gene: TRBV27
J gene: TRBJ1-2
CDR3 protein: CASSPGHIGYGYTF
CDR3 DNA: TGTGCCAGCAGTCCTGGGCATATTGGGTATGGCTACACCTTC

clone size: many
D gene: -
V gene: TRBV6-6
J gene: TRBJ1-5
CDR3 protein: CASSYGQGDQPQHF
CDR3 DNA: TGTGCCAGCAGTTACGGGCAAGGGGACCAGCCCCAGCATTTT

clone size: -
D gene: TRBD1
V gene: TRBV12-3/TRBV12-4
J gene: TRBJ1-4
CDR3 protein: CTSSFGTGNEKLFF
CDR3 DNA: TGTACCAGCAGCTTCGGGACAGGGAATGAAAAACTGTTTTTT

clone size: many
D gene: TRBD2
V gene: TRBV6-6
J gene: TRBJ2-7
CDR3 protein: CATTGTSGGSEQYF
CDR3 DNA: TGTGCCACCACCGGGACTAGCGGGGGGAGCGAGCAGTACTTC

clone size: -
D gene: -
V gene: TRBV20-1
J gene: TRBJ2-3
CDR3 protein: CSARDAGEASTDTQYF
CDR3 DNA: TGCAGTGCTAGAGATGCTGGAGAGGCTAGCACAGATACGCAGTATTTT

clone size: many
D gene: -
V gene: TRBV2
J gene: TRBJ2-7
CDR3 protein: CASSEDGVYEQYF
CDR3 DNA: TGTGCCAGCAGTGAAGACGGGGTCTACGAGCAGTACTTC

clone size: many
D gene: -
V gene: TRBV5-1
J gene: TRBJ2-6
CDR3 protein: CASRLSSGANVLTF
CDR3 DNA: TGCGCCAGCCGCTTGAGCTCTGGGGCCAACGTCCTGACTTTC

clone size: few
D gene: TRBD1
V gene: TRBV4-2
J gene: TRBJ1-5
CDR3 protein: CASSQDQGAGNQPQHF
CDR3 DNA: TGTGCCAGCAGCCAAGATCAGGGGGCTGGCAATCAGCCCCAGCATTTT

clone size: many
D gene: -
V gene: TRBV29-1
J gene: TRBJ1-1
CDR3 protein: CSVQGRASNTEAFF
CDR3 DNA: TGCAGCGTCCAGGGTAGAGCCTCGAACACTGAAGCTTTCTTT

clone size: -
D gene: -
V gene: TRBV2
J gene: TRBJ2-5
CDR3 protein: CASSPDSAETQYF
CDR3 DNA: TGTGCCAGCAGCCCGGACAGTGCAGAGACCCAGTACTTC

clone size: -
D gene: -
V gene: TRBV20-1
J gene: TRBJ2-1
CDR3 protein: CSARPERVGEQFF
CDR3 DNA: TGCAGTGCTAGACCCGAGCGGGTGGGCGAGCAGTTCTTC

clone size: many
D gene: -
V gene: TRBV28
J gene: TRBJ2-6
CDR3 protein: CASSLSDGGANVLTF
CDR3 DNA: TGTGCCAGCAGTTTATCTGACGGGGGGGCCAACGTCCTGACTTTC

clone size: few
D gene: TRBD2
V gene: TRBV10-3
J gene: TRBJ2-7
CDR3 protein: CAITAGVRHEQYF
CDR3 DNA: TGTGCCATCACTGCGGGAGTTCGCCACGAGCAGTACTTC

clone size: many
D gene: TRBD1
V gene: TRBV5-1
J gene: TRBJ2-5
CDR3 protein: CASSPDRVQTQYF
CDR3 DNA: TGCGCCAGCAGCCCAGACAGGGTGCAGACCCAGTACTTC